One and the same sample provided the 23 T cell receptor beta chains below, sequenced in a study of blood T cell repertoires in COVID-19. Here immunoSEQ multiplex PCR was the method, and the copy in TCRdb shows in-frame clones only, minus some. The sample has 210,000 or so clones, about 90% seen once. Sample: peripheral blood. The source of these receptors is a man aged 35-49 years with active or convalescent COVID-19.

The chain employs TRBV5-1 and TRBJ1-1; the D gene is possibly TRBD1 (6 bases). The CDR3 loop spans 16 amino acids. CDR1 and CDR2 (germline): SGHRS, YFSETQ. Trimming took off 4 bases at V and 0 bases at J, with 16 bases between the two ends. The CDR3: CASSQGSASMNTEAFF. In nucleotides, the CDR3 is TGCGCCAGCAGCCAGGGGTCCGCAAGCATGAACACTGAAGCTTTCTTT. The complete variable domain, with remaining parts taken from reference TRBV5-1 and TRBJ1-1, reads KAGVTQTPRYLIKTRGQQVTLSCSPISGHRSVSWYQQTPGQGLQFLFEYFSETQRNKGNFPGRFSGRQFSNSRSEMNVSTLELGDSALYLCASSQGSASMNTEAFFGQGTRLTVV.

This sequence joins TRBV4-1 and TRBJ2-3, with D perhaps matching TRBD2 (6 bases). With 3 bases removed from V and 6 bases from J, the gap between germline ends came to 16 bases. Germline V gene sequence: CDR1 MGHRA, CDR2 YSYEKL. CDR3 length equals 15 residues. CDR3 DNA sequence: TGCGCCAGCAGCCAGCCTGGGGCGGGATGGGATACGCAGTATTTT. Protein product: CASSQPGAGWDTQYF.

With regard to this clone: This sample includes further DNA sequences coding for the same CDR3. The chain carries TRBV27 and TRBJ1-5; D is ambiguous. The V and J ends lost 3 bases and 3 bases respectively, with 6 bases between them. The V gene's germline CDR1 is MNHEY and CDR2 SMNVEV (reference sequence). The CDR3 extends over 13 amino acids. CDR3 nucleotide sequence: TGTGCCAGCAGTTTTGGACTCAATCAGCCCCAGCATTTT. This codes for CASSFGLNQPQHF.

The CDR3 DNA reads as TGTGCCAGCAGCGTAGGGCCAGGCGTCTCCTACGAGCAGTACTTC. It encodes CASSVGPGVSYEQYF. V usage is TRBV9 and J usage is TRBJ2-7; no firm D call. Trimming cost V 0 bases and J 0 bases, with 10 bases left between them. Germline V gene data show CDR1 as SGDLS and CDR2 as YYNGEE. The CDR3 has 15 residues.

The chain employs TRBV28 and TRBJ1-2, with D possibly being TRBD1 (5 bases). Trimming stripped 1 base from V and 6 bases from J, with 12 bases between. CDR3 length: 14 residues. Per the germline V gene, CDR1 is MDHEN and CDR2 is SYDVKM. The CDR3 DNA reads as TGTGCCAGCAGTTTATCGGGGGGGATTAATGGCTACACCTTC. Encoded protein: CASSLSGGINGYTF.

The V and J genes are TRBV2 and TRBJ1-2; D call uncertain. The CDR3 sequence is 17 residues long. Looked up from germline, CDR1 is SNHLY and CDR2 is FYNNEI. Trimming took off 5 bases at V and 4 bases at J, with 23 bases between the two ends. In nucleotides, the CDR3 is TGTGCCAGCAGTCCATTTAACCAGGTCTACGGAGGCTATGGCTACACCTTC. Translation: CASSPFNQVYGGYGYTF.

CDR3 in amino acids: CASSALSPGQGTKEYF. For the CDR3, the DNA is TGTGCCAGCAGTGCTCTCTCACCGGGACAGGGTACCAAGGAGTACTTC. The V and J genes are TRBV27 and TRBJ2-7, with 9 bases aligning to TRBD1. From germline, CDR1 is MNHEY and CDR2 SMNVEV (reference sequence). The V and J ends lost 5 bases and 11 bases, in that order; junction bases with no gene match: 19. The CDR3 covers 16 residues.

The genes are TRBV7-3 and TRBJ2-7, with 7 nucleotides matching TRBD1. CDR3 length: 14 residues. Germline V lookup: CDR1 SGHTA, CDR2 FQGTGA. After removal of 5 bases from V and 2 bases from J, the junction contained 6 bases not matched to a gene. The CDR3 here is CASSKTGMAYEQYF. The CDR3 DNA follows: TGTGCCAGCAGCAAGACAGGGATGGCCTACGAGCAGTACTTC.

The rearrangement links TRBV7-2 to TRBJ1-5; 7 bases align to TRBD1. V shed 5 bases, J shed 14 bases, and the junction held 12 bases outside the gene matches. CDR1 and CDR2 (germline): SGHTA, FQGNSA. The CDR3 extends over 13 amino acids. This chain's CDR3 is CASSGPLTGQKHF. In DNA form, the CDR3 reads TGTGCCAGCAGCGGTCCCCTTACGGGACAGAAGCATTTT.

V usage is TRBV2 and J usage is TRBJ2-7, with TRBD1 identical over 9 bases. Germline V gene lookup returns CDR1 SNHLY and CDR2 FYNNEI. This CDR3 is 14 amino acids long. V gave up 4 bases and J gave up 9 bases; unmatched junction bases: 10. CDR3 in DNA: TGTGCCAGCAGTGCAACAGGGGGCGGGGTGCGGCAGTACTTC. Amino acids: CASSATGGGVRQYF.

The chain is built from TRBV5-8 and TRBJ1-1, with 8 bases identical to TRBD1. Germline CDR1 SGHTS, CDR2 YDEGEE. The CDR3 is made up of 15 amino acids. J was trimmed by 4 bases and V by 4 bases; bases with no gene match: 9. In nucleotides, the CDR3 is TGTGCCAGCAGCAGCTACAGGGGGGTGAGCACTGAAGCTTTCTTT. This codes for CASSSYRGVSTEAFF. Variable domain in full (rest from reference TRBV5-8 and TRBJ1-1): EAGVTQSPTHLIKTRGQQATLRCSPISGHTSVYWYQQALGLGLQFLLWYDEGEERNRGNFPPRFSGRQFPNYSSELNVNALELEDSALYLCASSSYRGVSTEAFFGQGTRLTVV.

The chain is built from TRBV7-3 and TRBJ1-2; D is perhaps TRBD1 (6 bases). This CDR3 has 14 residues. The germline V gene has CDR1 SGHTA and CDR2 FQGTGA. Trimming removed 5 bases from V and 4 bases from J, with 14 bases in between. The CDR3 is CASSPQLTGYGYTF. The CDR3 DNA follows: TGTGCCAGCAGCCCGCAATTGACAGGCTATGGCTACACCTTC.

The chain employs TRBV28 and TRBJ2-3; 8 nucleotides match TRBD2. Germline CDR1 reads MDHEN; CDR2 reads SYDVKM. CDR3 length: 19 residues. The J segment lost 3 bases and the V segment lost 2 bases, leaving 16 bases of the junction unmatched. CDR3 amino acids: CASSLPLHPAGDRTDTQYF. The CDR3 DNA reads as TGTGCCAGCAGTTTACCCCTCCACCCAGCGGGAGATAGGACAGATACGCAGTATTTT.

The V and J genes are TRBV30 and TRBJ1-2, with D tentatively TRBD1 (6 bases). V lost 5 bases and J lost 5, with 15 bases in between. This CDR3 region has 13 residues. Germline loops: CDR1 GTSNPN, CDR2 SVGIG (reference sequence). CDR3 bases: TGTGCCTGGCTGGACAGCCCTGGGTATGGCTACACCTTC. It yields the protein CAWLDSPGYGYTF.

The chain joins TRBV10-3 to TRBJ1-6, with TRBD1 matching 7 bases. The CDR3 extends over 14 amino acids. With 6 bases clipped from V and 7 bases from J, the junction kept 6 bases outside the gene matches. Germline V gives CDR1 ENHRY, CDR2 SYGVKD. This CDR3 is CAISAGGGNSPLHF. DNA of the CDR3: TGTGCCATCAGCGCAGGGGGTGGCAATTCACCCCTCCACTTT.

This chain links TRBV10-3 with TRBJ1-2; no definite D call. Germline V CDR1 and CDR2: ENHRY, SYGVKD. Trimming took off 8 bases at V and 6 bases at J, with 10 bases between the two ends. The CDR3 is made up of 11 amino acids. CDR3 sequence reads: CAISGNDGYTF. The CDR3 DNA sequence: TGTGCCATCTCGGGAAACGATGGCTACACCTTC.

This chain links TRBV10-3 with TRBJ2-3, with 10 bases matching TRBD2. CDR1 and CDR2 (germline): ENHRY, SYGVKD. The V segment lost 9 bases and the J segment 4 bases; nucleotides outside the gene matches: 7. This CDR3 is built from 14 residues. The CDR3 sequence: CAIAGTSAADTQYF. CDR3 nucleotides: TGTGCCATTGCGGGGACTAGCGCGGCAGATACGCAGTATTTT.

V gene TRBV28 combines with J gene TRBJ2-2; the D gene is possibly TRBD1 (5 bases). Germline CDR1 is MDHEN and CDR2 is SYDVKM. This CDR3 has 15 amino acids. V was trimmed by 5 bases and J by 11 bases, leaving 21 bases between them. The DNA for the CDR3 is TGTGCCAGCAGTGGACCTCGACGGGCTCAGGGTGAGCTGTTTTTT. Its protein is CASSGPRRAQGELFF.

This clone was detected once. The genes are TRBV7-6 and TRBJ2-7, with 7 bases fitting TRBD2. The CDR3 runs 15 residues. The germline V gene encodes CDR1 SGHVS and CDR2 FNYEAQ. The J segment lost 7 bases and the V segment lost 5 bases, leaving 14 bases of the junction unmatched. The CDR3 loop is CASSLQRGTQYEQYF. CDR3 DNA sequence: TGTGCCAGCAGCCTTCAGCGGGGAACCCAGTATGAGCAGTACTTC. Full variable domain (outside the CDR3, taken from reference TRBV7-6 and TRBJ2-7): GAGVSQSPRYKVTKRGQDVALRCDPISGHVSLYWYRQALGQGPEFLTYFNYEAQQDKSGLPNDRFSAERPEGSISTLTIQRTEQRDSAMYRCASSLQRGTQYEQYFGPGTRLTVT.

The J gene is TRBJ2-5, the V gene TRBV28; the D gene is possibly TRBD1 (5 bases). This CDR3 has 13 residues. Trimming removed 7 bases at V and 2 bases at J, with 11 bases between. Germline CDR1 reads MDHEN; CDR2 reads SYDVKM. The CDR3 reads CASNYRPQETQYF. The CDR3 DNA follows: TGTGCCAGCAACTACAGGCCTCAAGAGACCCAGTACTTC.

The chain links TRBV11-3 to TRBJ2-7, with D unresolved. The V end lost 1 base, the J end lost 2 bases, and 6 bases lay between the germline ends. The CDR3 sequence is 13 residues long. The germline gives CDR1 SGHNT, CDR2 YENEEA. Written as DNA, the CDR3 is TGTGCCAGCAGCTTAGCCACAACCTACGAGCAGTACTTC. This sequence encodes CASSLATTYEQYF.

The chain joins TRBV27 to TRBJ1-2, with D possibly TRBD1 on 5 matching bases. There are 13 residues in the CDR3. Germline V gene sequence: CDR1 MNHEY, CDR2 SMNVEV (reference sequence). Trimming shortened V by 3 bases and J by 8 bases, and 13 bases separated the two germline ends. In DNA, the CDR3 is TGTGCCAGCAGTTTCTCGGGTGGGGCGGGCTACACCTTC. This sequence encodes CASSFSGGAGYTF.

The chain couples TRBV6-1 to TRBJ1-5, with 7 bases lining up with TRBD1. Germline V gene sequence: CDR1 MNHNS, CDR2 SASEGT. The CDR3 is 15 residues long. Germline trimming cut 3 bases from V and 3 bases from J; bases unmatched to any gene: 5. The DNA for the CDR3 is TGTGCCAGCAGTGAGAGACAGGGTGCCAATCAGCCCCAGCATTTT. Translating it yields CASSERQGANQPQHF.